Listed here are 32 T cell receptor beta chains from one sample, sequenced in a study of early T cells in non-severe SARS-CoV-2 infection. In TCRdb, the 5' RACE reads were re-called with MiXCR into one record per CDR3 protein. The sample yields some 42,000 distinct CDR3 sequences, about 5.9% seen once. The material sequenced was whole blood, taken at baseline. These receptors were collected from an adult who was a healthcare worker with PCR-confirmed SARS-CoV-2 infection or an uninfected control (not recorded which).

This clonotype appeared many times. CDR3 region: CASSVASGELFF. The CDR3 coding sequence is TGTGCCAGCAGTGTTGCCAGCGGGGAGCTGTTTTTT. The chain uses TRBV2 and TRBJ2-2, with D hard to call. The CDR3 is 12 residues long. CDR1 is SNHLY and CDR2 is FYNNEI in the germline V gene. V shed 4 bases and J shed 7 bases, with 7 bases lying between them.

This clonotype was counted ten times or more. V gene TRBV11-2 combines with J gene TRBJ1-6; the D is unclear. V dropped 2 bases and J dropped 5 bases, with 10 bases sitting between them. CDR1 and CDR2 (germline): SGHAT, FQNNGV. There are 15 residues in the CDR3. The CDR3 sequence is CASSLFTANNSPLHF. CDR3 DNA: TGTGCCAGCAGCTTATTCACAGCGAATAATTCACCCCTCCACTTT.

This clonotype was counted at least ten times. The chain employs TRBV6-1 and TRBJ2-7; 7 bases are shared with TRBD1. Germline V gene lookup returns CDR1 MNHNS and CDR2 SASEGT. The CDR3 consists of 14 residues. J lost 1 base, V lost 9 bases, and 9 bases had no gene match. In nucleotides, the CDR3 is TGTGCCAGTAATAATTACAGGGGATCCTACGAGCAGTACTTC. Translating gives CASNNYRGSYEQYF.

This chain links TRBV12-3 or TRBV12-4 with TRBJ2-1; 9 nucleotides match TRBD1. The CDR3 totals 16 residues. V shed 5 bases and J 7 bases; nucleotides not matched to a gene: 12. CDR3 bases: TGTGCCAGCAGTGCCCGGGACAGGGTATTTGGAAATGAGCAGTTCTTC. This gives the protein CASSARDRVFGNEQFF.

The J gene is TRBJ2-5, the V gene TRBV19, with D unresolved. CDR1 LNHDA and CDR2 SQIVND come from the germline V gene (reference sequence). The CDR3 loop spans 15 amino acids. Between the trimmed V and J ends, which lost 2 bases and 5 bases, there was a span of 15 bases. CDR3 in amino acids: CASSILGRGSETQYF. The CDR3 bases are TGTGCCAGTAGTATACTGGGCCGAGGTTCCGAGACCCAGTACTTC.

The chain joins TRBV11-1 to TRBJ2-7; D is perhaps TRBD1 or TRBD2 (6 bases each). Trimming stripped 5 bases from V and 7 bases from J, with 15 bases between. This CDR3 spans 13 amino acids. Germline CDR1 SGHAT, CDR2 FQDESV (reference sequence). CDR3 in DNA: TGTGCCAGCAGCCCGGGAAGGGGGAGGGAGCAGTACTTC. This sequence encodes CASSPGRGREQYF.

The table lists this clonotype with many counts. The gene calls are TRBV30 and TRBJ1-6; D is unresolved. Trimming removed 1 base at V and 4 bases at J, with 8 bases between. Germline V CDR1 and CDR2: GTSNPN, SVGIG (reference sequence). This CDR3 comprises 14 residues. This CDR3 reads CAWSGDIYNSPLHF. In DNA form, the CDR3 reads TGTGCCTGGAGTGGAGACATTTATAATTCACCCCTCCACTTT.

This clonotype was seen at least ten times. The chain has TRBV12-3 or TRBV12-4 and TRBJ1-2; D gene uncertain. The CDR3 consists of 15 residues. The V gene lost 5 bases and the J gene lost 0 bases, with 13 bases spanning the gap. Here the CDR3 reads CASSPPSGANYGYTF. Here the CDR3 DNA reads TGTGCCAGCAGTCCTCCCAGTGGTGCTAACTATGGCTACACCTTC.

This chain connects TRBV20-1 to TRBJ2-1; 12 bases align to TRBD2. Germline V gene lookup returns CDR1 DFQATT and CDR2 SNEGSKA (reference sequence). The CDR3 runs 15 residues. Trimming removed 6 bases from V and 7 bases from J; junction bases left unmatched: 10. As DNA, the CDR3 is TGCAGTGCCGTCCCTAGCGGGGGGGCGAGAAATGAGCAGTTCTTC. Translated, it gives CSAVPSGGARNEQFF.

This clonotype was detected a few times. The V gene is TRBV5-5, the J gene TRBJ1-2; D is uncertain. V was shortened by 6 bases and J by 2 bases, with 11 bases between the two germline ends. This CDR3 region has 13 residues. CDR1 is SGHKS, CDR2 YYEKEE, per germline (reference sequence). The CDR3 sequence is CASNAGGNYGYTF. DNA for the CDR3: TGTGCCAGCAACGCTGGAGGGAACTATGGCTACACCTTC.

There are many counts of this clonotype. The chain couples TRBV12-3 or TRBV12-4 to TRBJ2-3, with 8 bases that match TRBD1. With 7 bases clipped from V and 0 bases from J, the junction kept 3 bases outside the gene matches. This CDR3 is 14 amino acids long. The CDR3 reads CASIQGASTDTQYF. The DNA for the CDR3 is TGTGCCAGCATTCAGGGGGCTAGCACAGATACGCAGTATTTT.

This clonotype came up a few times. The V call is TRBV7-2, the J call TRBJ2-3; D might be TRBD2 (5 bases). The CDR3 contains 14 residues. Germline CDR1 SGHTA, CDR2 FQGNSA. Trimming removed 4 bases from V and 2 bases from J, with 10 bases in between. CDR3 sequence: CASSSTRDTDTQYF. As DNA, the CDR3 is TGTGCCAGCAGCTCCACCCGGGACACAGATACGCAGTATTTT. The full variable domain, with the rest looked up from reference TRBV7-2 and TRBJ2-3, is GAGVSQSPSNKVTEKGKDVELRCDPISGHTALYWYRQSLGQGLEFLIYFQGNSAPDKSGLPSDRFSAERTGGSVSTLTIQRTQQEDSAVYLCASSSTRDTDTQYFGPGTRLTVL.

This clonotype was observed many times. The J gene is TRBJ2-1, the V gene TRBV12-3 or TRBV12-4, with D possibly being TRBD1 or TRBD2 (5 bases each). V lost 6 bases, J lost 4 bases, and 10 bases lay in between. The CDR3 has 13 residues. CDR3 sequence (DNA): TGTGCCAGCAGCACCGGGGCTTACAATGAGCAGTTCTTC. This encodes CASSTGAYNEQFF.

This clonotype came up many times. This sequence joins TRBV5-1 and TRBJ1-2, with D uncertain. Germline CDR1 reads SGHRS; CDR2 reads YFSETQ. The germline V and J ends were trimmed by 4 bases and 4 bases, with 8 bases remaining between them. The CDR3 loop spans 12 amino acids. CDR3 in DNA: TGCGCCAGCAGCGATGGACGCTATGGCTACACCTTC. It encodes CASSDGRYGYTF.

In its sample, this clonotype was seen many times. The chain's CDR3 is CASRLSASGANEQFF. In DNA form, the CDR3 reads TGTGCCAGCAGATTAAGCGCTAGCGGGGCGAATGAGCAGTTCTTC. This chain connects TRBV7-9 to TRBJ2-1, with 9 bases aligning to TRBD2. The V gene end was trimmed by 6 bases and the J gene end by 7 bases; junction bases not matched to a gene: 10. Germline loops: CDR1 SEHNR, CDR2 FQNEAQ (reference sequence). The CDR3 is 15 amino acids.

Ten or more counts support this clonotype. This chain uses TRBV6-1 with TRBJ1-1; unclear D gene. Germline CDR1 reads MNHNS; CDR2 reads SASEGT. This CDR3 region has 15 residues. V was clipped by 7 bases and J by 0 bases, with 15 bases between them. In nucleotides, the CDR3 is TGTGCCAGCAACGCGGGGAGCGTATTGAACACTGAAGCTTTCTTT. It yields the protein CASNAGSVLNTEAFF.

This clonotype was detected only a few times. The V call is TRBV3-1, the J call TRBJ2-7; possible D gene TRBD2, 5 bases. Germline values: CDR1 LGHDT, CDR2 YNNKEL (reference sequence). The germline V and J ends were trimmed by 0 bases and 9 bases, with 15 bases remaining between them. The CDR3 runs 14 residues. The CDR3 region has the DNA TGTGCCAGCAGCCAAGATCCCGGACTCCTGAGGCAGTACTTC. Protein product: CASSQDPGLLRQYF.

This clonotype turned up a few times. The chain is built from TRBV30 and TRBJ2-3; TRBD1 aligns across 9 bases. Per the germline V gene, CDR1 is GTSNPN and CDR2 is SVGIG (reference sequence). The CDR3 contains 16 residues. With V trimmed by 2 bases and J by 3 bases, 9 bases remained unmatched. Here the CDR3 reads CAWSRIRDRVTDTQYF. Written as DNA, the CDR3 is TGTGCCTGGAGTCGAATCCGGGACAGGGTTACAGATACGCAGTATTTT.

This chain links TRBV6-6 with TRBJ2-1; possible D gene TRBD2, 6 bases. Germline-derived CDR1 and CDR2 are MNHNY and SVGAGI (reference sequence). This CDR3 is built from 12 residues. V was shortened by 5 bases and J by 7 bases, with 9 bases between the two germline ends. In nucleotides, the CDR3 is TGTGCCAGCAGTCCCGGGGGAAATGAGCAGTTCTTC. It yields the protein CASSPGGNEQFF.

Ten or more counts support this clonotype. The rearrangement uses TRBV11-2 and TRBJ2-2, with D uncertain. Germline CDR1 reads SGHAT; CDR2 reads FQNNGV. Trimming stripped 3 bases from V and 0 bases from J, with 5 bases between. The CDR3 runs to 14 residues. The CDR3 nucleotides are TGTGCCAGCAGCTTCCCAACGAACACCGGGGAGCTGTTTTTT. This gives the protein CASSFPTNTGELFF.

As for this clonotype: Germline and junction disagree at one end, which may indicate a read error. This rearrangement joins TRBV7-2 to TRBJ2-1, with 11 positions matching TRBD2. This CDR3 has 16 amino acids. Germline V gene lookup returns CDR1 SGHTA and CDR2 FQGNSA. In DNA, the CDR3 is TGTGCCGGCAGCTTAGAAGTGGCTAGCGGGGGGAATGAGCAGTTCTTC. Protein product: CAGSLEVASGGNEQFF.

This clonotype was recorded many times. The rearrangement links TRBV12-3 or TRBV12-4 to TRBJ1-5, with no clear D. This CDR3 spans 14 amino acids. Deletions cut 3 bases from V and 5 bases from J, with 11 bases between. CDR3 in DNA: TGTGCCAGCAGTTTTGGGCAGAAGTATCAGCCCCAGCATTTT. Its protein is CASSFGQKYQPQHF.

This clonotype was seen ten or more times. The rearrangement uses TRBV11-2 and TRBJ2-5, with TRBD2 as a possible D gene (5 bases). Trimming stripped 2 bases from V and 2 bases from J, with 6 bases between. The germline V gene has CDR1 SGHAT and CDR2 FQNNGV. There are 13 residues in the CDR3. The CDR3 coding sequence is TGTGCCAGCAGCTTATCGGGGCAAGAGACCCAGTACTTC. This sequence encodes CASSLSGQETQYF.

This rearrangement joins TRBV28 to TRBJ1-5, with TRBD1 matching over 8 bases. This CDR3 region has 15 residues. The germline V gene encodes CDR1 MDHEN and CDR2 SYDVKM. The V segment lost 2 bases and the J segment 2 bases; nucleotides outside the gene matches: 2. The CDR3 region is CASSLQGARNQPQHF. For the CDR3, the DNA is TGTGCCAGCAGTTTACAGGGGGCTCGCAATCAGCCCCAGCATTTT.

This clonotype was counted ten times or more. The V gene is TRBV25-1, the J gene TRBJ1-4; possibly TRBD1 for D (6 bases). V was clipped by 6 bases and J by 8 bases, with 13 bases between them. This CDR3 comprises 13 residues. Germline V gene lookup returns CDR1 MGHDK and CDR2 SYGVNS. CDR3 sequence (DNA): TGTGCCAGCAGGCCCGACAGGATAGAAAAACTGTTTTTT. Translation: CASRPDRIEKLFF.

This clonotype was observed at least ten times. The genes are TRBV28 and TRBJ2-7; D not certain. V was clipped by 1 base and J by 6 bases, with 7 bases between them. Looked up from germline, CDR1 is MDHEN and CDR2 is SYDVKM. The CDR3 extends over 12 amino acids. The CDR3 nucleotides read TGTGCCAGCAGTTTATTAGTAGGCGAGCAGTACTTC. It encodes CASSLLVGEQYF. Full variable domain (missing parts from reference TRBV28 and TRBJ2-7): DVKVTQSSRYLVKRTGEKVFLECVQDMDHENMFWYRQDPGLGLRLIYFSYDVKMKEKGDIPEGYSVSREKKERFSLILESASTNQTSMYLCASSLLVGEQYFGPGTRLTVT.

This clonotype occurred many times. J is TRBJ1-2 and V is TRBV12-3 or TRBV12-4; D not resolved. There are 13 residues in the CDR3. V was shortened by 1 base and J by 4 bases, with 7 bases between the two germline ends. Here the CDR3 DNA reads TGTGCCAGCAGTTTAGACGGATCCTATGGCTACACCTTC. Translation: CASSLDGSYGYTF.

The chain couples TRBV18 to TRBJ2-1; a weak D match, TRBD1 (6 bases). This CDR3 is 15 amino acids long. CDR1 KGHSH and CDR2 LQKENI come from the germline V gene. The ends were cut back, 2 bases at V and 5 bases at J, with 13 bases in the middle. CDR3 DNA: TGTGCCAGCTCACCAGGTCAGGGGCGGAACAATGAGCAGTTCTTC. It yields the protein CASSPGQGRNNEQFF.

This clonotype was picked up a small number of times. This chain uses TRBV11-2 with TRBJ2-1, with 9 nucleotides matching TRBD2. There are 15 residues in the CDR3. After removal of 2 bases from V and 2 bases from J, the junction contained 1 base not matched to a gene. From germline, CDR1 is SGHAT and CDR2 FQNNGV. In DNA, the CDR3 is TGTGCCAGCAGCTTACAGCGGGGGGCCTACAATGAGCAGTTCTTC. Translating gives CASSLQRGAYNEQFF. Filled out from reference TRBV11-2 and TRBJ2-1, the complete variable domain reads EAGVAQSPRYKIIEKRQSVAFWCNPISGHATLYWYQQILGQGPKLLIQFQNNGVVDDSQLPKDRFSAERLKGVDSTLKIQPAKLEDSAVYLCASSLQRGAYNEQFFGPGTRLTVL.

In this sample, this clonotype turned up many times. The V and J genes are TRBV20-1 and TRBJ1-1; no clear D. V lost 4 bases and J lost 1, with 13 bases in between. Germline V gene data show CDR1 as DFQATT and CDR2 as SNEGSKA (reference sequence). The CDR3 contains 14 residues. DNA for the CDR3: TGCAGTGCTACCAGGTCACCTACGAACACTGAAGCTTTCTTT. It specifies CSATRSPTNTEAFF.

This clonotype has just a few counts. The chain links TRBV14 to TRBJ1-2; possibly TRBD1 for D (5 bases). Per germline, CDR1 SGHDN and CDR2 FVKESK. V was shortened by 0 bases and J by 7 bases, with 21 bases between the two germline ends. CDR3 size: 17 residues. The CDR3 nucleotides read TGTGCCAGCAGCCAAGACCAGAGGACACGGACTAAAACTGGCTACACCTTC. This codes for CASSQDQRTRTKTGYTF.

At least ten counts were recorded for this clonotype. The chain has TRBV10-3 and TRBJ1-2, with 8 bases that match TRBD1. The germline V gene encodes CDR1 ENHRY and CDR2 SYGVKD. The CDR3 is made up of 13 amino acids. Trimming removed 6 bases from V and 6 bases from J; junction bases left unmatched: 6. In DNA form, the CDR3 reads TGTGCCATCAGGGCAGCAGGGGGCGATGGCTACACCTTC. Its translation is CAIRAAGGDGYTF.